Here is one T cell receptor beta chain with its context. The authors' processing: Amplified reference gene primers provided the basis for estimating nucleated cell counts. Sequenced by immunoSEQ multiplex PCR; TCRdb stores in-frame clones only, minus some. V, J and clone size are those of that table, while D and trimming were read from the DNA. The sample carries about 280,000 clones, roughly 86% recorded once. These data belong to a study of blood T cell repertoires in COVID-19. The overall study: Samples of COVID-19 (acute and convalescent) were obtained from the United States, Italy and Spain. Sources were T cells, B-cell-depleted T cells, or PBMCs; the material itself was cDNA or gDNA.

Looked up from germline, CDR1 is MGHRA and CDR2 is YSYEKL. V lost 4 bases and J 4 bases, leaving 11 bases between the germline ends. CDR3 length: 14 residues. Sequencing used peripheral blood. The TCR sequence derives from a man aged 40-49 years with active or convalescent COVID-19. This chain connects TRBV4-1 to TRBJ2-1; D not resolved. The CDR3 sequence: CASSLEPTYNEQFF. The CDR3 nucleotides read TGCGCCAGCAGCCTCGAGCCGACTTACAATGAGCAGTTCTTC.